Shown below are 20 T cell receptor beta chains from a single sample sequenced in a study of T-cell memory formation after mild COVID-19. Each CDR3 protein is one row after TCRdb ran MiXCR on the 5' RACE reads. The table shows roughly 130,000 distinct CDR3 sequences, with approximately 15% occurring only once. The sequencing input was PBMCs or a T cell subset sorted from them (not recorded which). The receptors derive from an adult woman who had mild COVID-19 (a few samples of this study predate the infection). Cell type and time point are not known.

This clonotype was seen only a few times. CDR3 protein: CASSPTGNTGELFF. The CDR3 bases are TGTGCCAGCAGTCCTACAGGGAACACCGGGGAGCTGTTTTTT. The chain is built from TRBV12-3 or TRBV12-4 and TRBJ2-2; a possible D gene is TRBD1 (5 bases). The CDR3 is 14 amino acids. V lost 5 bases, J lost 1 base, and 8 bases lay in between.

V and J are TRBV24-1 and TRBJ2-6; D uncertain. This CDR3 is 16 amino acids long. The V end was cut by 2 bases, the J end by 2 bases, with 9 bases between. Germline-derived CDR1 and CDR2 are KGHDR and SFDVKD. In DNA, the CDR3 is TGTGCCACCAGTGATTCACGGGTCCCTGGGGCCAACGTCCTGACTTTC. Translating gives CATSDSRVPGANVLTF.

The table lists this clonotype with many counts. The rearrangement links TRBV9 to TRBJ1-1; D remains unclear. This CDR3 comprises 14 residues. Trimming stripped 2 bases from V and 7 bases from J, with 15 bases between. CDR1 is SGDLS, CDR2 YYNGEE, per germline. The CDR3 nucleotides are TGTGCCAGCAGCGTCTACACAGCTTCGGGTGAAGCTTTCTTT. Its translation is CASSVYTASGEAFF.

The V gene is TRBV7-9, the J gene TRBJ2-5; D not certain. V was pared by 1 base and J by 5 bases, with 8 bases between. The CDR3 has 13 residues. The V gene's germline CDR1 is SEHNR and CDR2 FQNEAQ (reference sequence). The CDR3 protein is CASSLGTTETQYF. The CDR3, as DNA: TGTGCCAGCAGCTTAGGGACGACCGAGACCCAGTACTTC.

V is TRBV28 and J is TRBJ2-3; 9 bases agree with TRBD1. The J segment lost 6 bases and the V segment lost 5 bases, leaving 21 bases of the junction unmatched. This CDR3 is 19 amino acids long. Germline V gene data show CDR1 as MDHEN and CDR2 as SYDVKM. The chain's CDR3 is CASSPIRGTGNWGRDTQYF. CDR3 coding DNA: TGTGCCAGCAGTCCCATAAGGGGGACAGGGAATTGGGGTCGCGATACGCAGTATTTT.

In the case of this clonotype: Germline is not matched at one junction end, which may reflect a read error. The rearrangement links TRBV20-1 to TRBJ2-1, with D tentatively TRBD2 (5 bases). Per the germline V gene, CDR1 is DFQATT and CDR2 is SNEGSKA (reference sequence). This CDR3 has 14 amino acids. The CDR3 reads CSARDPGLALRWEF. CDR3 DNA sequence: TGCAGTGCTAGAGATCCAGGTCTAGCCCTCCGGTGGGAATTC.

This chain uses TRBV11-2 with TRBJ2-7; no definite D call. There are 14 residues in the CDR3. V was trimmed by 0 bases and J by 3 bases, leaving 9 bases between them. Germline V CDR1 and CDR2: SGHAT, FQNNGV. CDR3 sequence (DNA): TGTGCCAGCAGCTTAGAAGTGACCTACTACGAGCAGTACTTC. Its protein product is CASSLEVTYYEQYF.

This clonotype was counted between two and nine times. This chain connects TRBV5-6 to TRBJ2-7, with 7 bases fitting TRBD1. Germline CDR1 is SGHDT and CDR2 is YYEEEE. This CDR3 is built from 12 residues. J gave up 5 bases and V 5 bases, and 4 bases lay outside the gene matches. The DNA for the CDR3 is TGTGCCAGCAGAAGAGGGGGCGACGAGCAGTACTTC. It encodes CASRRGGDEQYF.

The chain is built from TRBV5-1 and TRBJ2-1, with 11 positions matching TRBD2. Germline CDR1 and CDR2: SGHRS and YFSETQ. The CDR3 is 16 residues long. Trimming cost V 4 bases and J 10 bases; bases outside gene matches: 13. CDR3 loop: CASSQARLAGGGEQFF. In nucleotides, the CDR3 is TGCGCCAGCAGCCAGGCCCGGCTAGCGGGAGGAGGCGAGCAGTTCTTC.

This clonotype occurred many times. The J gene is TRBJ1-3, the V gene TRBV6-6; D not resolved. This CDR3 is built from 16 residues. Germline V gene sequence: CDR1 MNHNY, CDR2 SVGAGI (reference sequence). Trimming removed 5 bases at V and 3 bases at J, with 17 bases between. The CDR3 bases are TGTGCCAGCAGTCGGCAGGATACGATAGGTGGAAACACCATATATTTT. Amino acids: CASSRQDTIGGNTIYF.

In its sample, this clonotype was seen a few times. V gene TRBV12-3 or TRBV12-4 combines with J gene TRBJ2-2; D call uncertain. Trimming left V 4 bases short and J 1 base short, with 19 bases between. The CDR3 has 18 amino acids. Here the CDR3 DNA reads TGTGCCAGCAGTTCGGATATGTATATTTCGGTGAACACCGGGGAGCTGTTTTTT. Protein: CASSSDMYISVNTGELFF.

The chain carries TRBV21-1 and TRBJ1-1; TRBD1 is the table's D call and was not checked against the DNA. TRBV21-1 is recorded as a pseudogene. CDR3 length: 15 amino acids. The chain's CDR3 is CAWQEPGIVNTEAFF. The CDR3, as DNA: TGTGCCTGGCAAGAACCAGGGATTGTGAACACTGAAGCTTTCTTT.

A few counts support this clonotype. The rearrangement links TRBV5-6 to TRBJ2-5; D may be TRBD1 or TRBD2 (6 bases each). Per the germline V gene, CDR1 is SGHDT and CDR2 is YYEEEE. This CDR3 contains 14 residues. V was shortened by 0 bases and J by 5 bases, with 11 bases between the two germline ends. CDR3: CASSLEGGGETQYF. CDR3 coding DNA: TGTGCCAGCAGCTTGGAGGGGGGCGGGGAGACCCAGTACTTC.

The rearrangement joins TRBV9 to TRBJ2-1, with TRBD2 identical over 13 bases. The germline gives CDR1 SGDLS, CDR2 YYNGEE. V lost 6 bases to trimming and J lost 1 base; unmatched junction nucleotides: 7. The CDR3 extends over 17 amino acids. CDR3 sequence (DNA): TGTGCCAGCAACCTCGGACTAGCGGGAGATTCCTACAATGAGCAGTTCTTC. Its protein product is CASNLGLAGDSYNEQFF.

This clonotype was picked up a small number of times. This chain uses TRBV7-3 with TRBJ1-5, with 8 nucleotides matching TRBD1. The CDR3 spans 15 residues. V trimming: 6 bases; J trimming: 2 bases; junction bases outside the gene matches: 6. The V gene's germline CDR1 is SGHTA and CDR2 FQGTGA. CDR3 in amino acids: CASRKPGQGNQPQHF. CDR3 bases: TGTGCCAGCAGGAAACCGGGACAGGGCAATCAGCCCCAGCATTTT.

For the CDR3, the DNA is TGCGCCAGCTACCCCGGGCCCGGGGGGAATTCACCCCTCCACTTT. Amino acids: CASYPGPGGNSPLHF. The V and J genes are TRBV23-1 and TRBJ1-6, with D possibly TRBD1 on 5 matching bases. TRBV23-1 is an ORF; its function is uncertain. Trimming cost V 8 bases and J 7 bases, with 18 bases left between them. The CDR3 length is 15 residues.

This chain connects TRBV4-1 to TRBJ1-1; TRBD1 is a possible D gene (6 bases). CDR1 MGHRA and CDR2 YSYEKL come from the germline V gene. Trimming took 7 bases from V and 0 from J, leaving 9 bases between them. CDR3 size: 13 residues. CDR3 nucleotide sequence: TGCGCCAGCACGAGGACAGTGAACACTGAAGCTTTCTTT. Encoded protein: CASTRTVNTEAFF.

By sample share, this clonotype is medium-sized. V gene TRBV7-3 combines with J gene TRBJ2-7; D is undetermined. V lost 5 bases to trimming and J lost 2 bases, with 13 bases between them. Germline V gene lookup returns CDR1 SGHTA and CDR2 FQGTGA. This CDR3 has 14 residues. This CDR3 reads CASSHLTTPYEQYF. Written as DNA, the CDR3 is TGTGCCAGCAGCCATTTGACAACCCCCTACGAGCAGTACTTC.

This clonotype showed up just a few times. The chain employs TRBV24-1 and TRBJ2-1; TRBD2 matches at 15 bases. Trimming at V came to 7 bases and at J to 8 bases, leaving 5 bases not matched to a gene. The CDR3 is made up of 15 amino acids. Germline-derived CDR1 and CDR2 are KGHDR and SFDVKD. The DNA of the CDR3 is TGTGCCACCAGCCTTGGACTAGCGGGAGGGGATGAGCAGTTCTTC. Translating it yields CATSLGLAGGDEQFF.

The table lists this clonotype with a few counts. The rearrangement links TRBV24-1 to TRBJ2-5; possibly TRBD1 or TRBD2 for D (6 bases each). The CDR3 has 13 residues. V was pared by 9 bases and J by 4 bases, with 14 bases between. In germline, CDR1 is KGHDR, CDR2 SFDVKD. The DNA for the CDR3 is TGTGCCACCCAACCGGGGGCCGGAGAGACCCAGTACTTC. This gives the protein CATQPGAGETQYF.